What follows are 23 T cell receptor beta chains derived from one specimen sequenced in a study of T-cell memory formation after mild COVID-19. From the 5' RACE reads, TCRdb called clonotypes with MiXCR, one entry per CDR3 protein. The sample comprises a few hundred thousand distinct CDR3 sequences, roughly 8.2% of which are singletons, and under 25% rests with the top ten. Sample: PBMCs or a T cell subset sorted from them (not recorded which). The receptor set was obtained from a man aged 18 to 29 who had mild COVID-19 (a few samples of this study predate the infection). Cell type and time point are not known.

The genes are TRBV7-2 and TRBJ1-6, with D unresolved. Trimming shortened V by 5 bases and J by 4 bases, and 9 bases separated the two germline ends. Germline CDR1 reads SGHTA; CDR2 reads FQGNSA. This CDR3 is built from 14 residues. CDR3 bases: TGTGCCAGCAGCCCCCCGGTTTATAATTCACCCCTCCACTTT. Translation gives CASSPPVYNSPLHF.

J is TRBJ2-1 and V is TRBV11-2; D is unclear. Germline V gives CDR1 SGHAT, CDR2 FQNNGV. The CDR3 is 13 amino acids. Trimming left V 5 bases short and J 7 bases short, with 12 bases between. CDR3 bases: TGTGCCAGCAGCATTGGTAGGGCTAATGAGCAGTTCTTC. Its translation is CASSIGRANEQFF.

This clonotype appeared many times. The chain has TRBV6-5 and TRBJ1-2; D is possibly TRBD1 (5 bases). V shed 4 bases and J shed 8 bases, with 14 bases lying between them. The CDR3 runs to 13 residues. Germline CDR1 is MNHEY and CDR2 is SVGAGI. CDR3 DNA: TGTGCCAGCAGTTTACGTGGGGCCCTAGGCTACACCTTC. This gives the protein CASSLRGALGYTF.

J is TRBJ2-3 and V is TRBV12-3 or TRBV12-4; the D gene is possibly TRBD1 (6 bases). The length of the CDR3 is 13 residues. V was cut by 5 bases and J by 9 bases, with 15 bases left in between. The CDR3 spells CASSPQGIGTQYF. The CDR3 nucleotides are TGTGCCAGCAGTCCCCAGGGGATAGGGACGCAGTATTTT.

This clonotype was counted between two and nine times. The CDR3 here is CASTSRARGWNTGELFF. As DNA, the CDR3 is TGTGCCAGCACCTCGAGGGCGAGGGGCTGGAACACCGGGGAGCTGTTTTTT. The chain couples TRBV5-6 to TRBJ2-2; either TRBD1 or TRBD2 may fit D (5 bases each). The CDR3 loop spans 17 amino acids. V dropped 6 bases and J dropped 1 base, with 19 bases sitting between them. Germline V CDR1 and CDR2: SGHDT, YYEEEE.

In this sample, this clonotype turned up many times. The rearrangement links TRBV5-6 to TRBJ2-5, with 7 bases identical to TRBD1. Germline V lookup: CDR1 SGHDT, CDR2 YYEEEE. The junction had 22 bases not matched to a gene; V was cut back by 4 bases and J by 7 bases. There are 18 residues in the CDR3. CDR3 nucleotides: TGTGCCAGCAGCCCGACAATGAGGACAGGCCAGCTTTTAGGGACCCAGTACTTC. Residues: CASSPTMRTGQLLGTQYF.

This chain joins TRBV6-4 and TRBJ2-7, with D hard to call. The ends were cut back, 7 bases at V and 0 bases at J, with 13 bases in the middle. The V gene's germline CDR1 is MRHNA and CDR2 SNTAGT. The CDR3 length is 14 residues. CDR3 coding DNA: TGTGCCAGCAACGCAGGTTCAAGCTCCTACGAGCAGTACGTC. Its translation is CASNAGSSSYEQYV.

This clonotype was seen many times. This rearrangement joins TRBV5-1 to TRBJ2-7; D is perhaps TRBD1 (6 bases). This CDR3 comprises 13 residues. The V end was cut by 0 bases, the J end by 6 bases, with 10 bases between. Germline V gives CDR1 SGHRS, CDR2 YFSETQ. CDR3 amino acids: CASSLEGTREQYF. CDR3 nucleotides: TGCGCCAGCAGCTTGGAAGGGACACGCGAGCAGTACTTC.

Ten or more counts support this clonotype. V gene TRBV27 combines with J gene TRBJ1-2; D remains unclear. Germline assignment: CDR1 MNHEY and CDR2 SMNVEV (reference sequence). The CDR3 is 13 residues long. The V gene lost 4 bases and the J gene lost 7 bases, with 13 bases spanning the gap. CDR3 in DNA: TGTGCCAGCAGTTCGGGCAGGACGCTTGGCTACACCTTC. It encodes CASSSGRTLGYTF.

V gene TRBV20-1 combines with J gene TRBJ2-3; no clear D. Germline V gives CDR1 DFQATT, CDR2 SNEGSKA (reference sequence). The CDR3 is made up of 13 amino acids. V lost 4 bases to trimming and J lost 6 bases, with 14 bases between them. The CDR3: CSAIDVGRDTQYF. In DNA, the CDR3 is TGCAGTGCTATAGACGTCGGGCGGGATACGCAGTATTTT.

This clonotype has only a few counts. This rearrangement joins TRBV10-3 to TRBJ2-7, with D possibly being TRBD2 (6 bases). The germline gives CDR1 ENHRY, CDR2 SYGVKD. The CDR3 spans 13 residues. V was clipped by 7 bases and J by 6 bases, with 16 bases between them. CDR3: CAINLGEDREQYF. In nucleotides, the CDR3 is TGTGCCATCAACCTCGGGGAGGATCGCGAGCAGTACTTC.

The chain recombines TRBV12-3 or TRBV12-4 with TRBJ2-3; 8 bases agree with TRBD2. There are 13 residues in the CDR3. V dropped 7 bases and J dropped 3; count of bases not matched to a gene: 3. This CDR3 is CASTKRGTDTQYF. The CDR3 DNA reads as TGTGCCAGCACTAAGCGGGGGACAGATACGCAGTATTTT.

The CDR3, as DNA: TGCAGTGCTAGGTTTTCGCGGGGGTCATACGAGCAGTACTTC. Protein: CSARFSRGSYEQYF. V gene TRBV20-1 combines with J gene TRBJ2-7, with TRBD2 matching over 7 bases. This CDR3 contains 14 residues. Per the germline V gene, CDR1 is DFQATT and CDR2 is SNEGSKA (reference sequence). V lost 3 bases to trimming and J lost 4 bases; unmatched junction nucleotides: 9.

The V gene is TRBV7-2, the J gene TRBJ2-3; 8 bases are a match to TRBD2. This CDR3 has 18 residues. CDR1 is SGHTA and CDR2 is FQGNSA in the germline V gene. After removal of 7 bases from V and 0 bases from J, the junction contained 15 bases not matched to a gene. The CDR3 bases are TGTGCCAGCAACGCCGCCTCACGGGGGGGCCTTAGCACAGATACGCAGTATTTT. This gives the protein CASNAASRGGLSTDTQYF. The entire variable domain, with the rest obtained from reference TRBV7-2 and TRBJ2-3, is as follows: GAGVSQSPSNKVTEKGKDVELRCDPISGHTALYWYRQSLGQGLEFLIYFQGNSAPDKSGLPSDRFSAERTGGSVSTLTIQRTQQEDSAVYLCASNAASRGGLSTDTQYFGPGTRLTVL.

V usage is TRBV2 and J usage is TRBJ2-7; the D gene is possibly TRBD1 (5 bases). V shed 7 bases and J shed 6 bases, with 25 bases lying between them. Germline V CDR1 and CDR2: SNHLY, FYNNEI. The CDR3 loop spans 16 amino acids. This chain's CDR3 is CASKGIPRLVASEQYF. CDR3 nucleotides: TGTGCCAGCAAGGGGATACCGAGACTGGTGGCGTCCGAGCAGTACTTC. Variable domain in full (rest from reference TRBV2 and TRBJ2-7): EPEVTQTPSHQVTQMGQEVILRCVPISNHLYFYWYRQILGQKVEFLVSFYNNEISEKSEIFDDQFSVERPDGSNFTLKIRSTKLEDSAMYFCASKGIPRLVASEQYFGPGTRLTVT.

This clonotype has a handful of counts. V and J are TRBV5-1 and TRBJ1-2; tentative D call: TRBD1 (5 bases). The CDR3 is made up of 12 amino acids. CDR1 and CDR2 from the germline V gene are SGHRS and YFSETQ. Trimming took off 9 bases at V and 7 bases at J, with 16 bases between the two ends. The CDR3 nucleotides are TGCGCCACGAGAATAAATCAGGGTGGCTACACCTTC. It specifies CATRINQGGYTF.

The DNA for the CDR3 is TGTGCCAGCACAATGTTGGCCGCACAGAACACTGAAGCTTTCTTT. It is translated as CASTMLAAQNTEAFF. The V call is TRBV6-5, the J call TRBJ1-1; no reliable D call. Germline V gives CDR1 MNHEY, CDR2 SVGAGI. V was shortened by 7 bases and J by 1 base, with 16 bases between the two germline ends. The CDR3 is 15 residues long.

The V call is TRBV7-2, the J call TRBJ1-2; TRBD1 agrees at 10 bases. The ends lost 6 bases at V and 4 bases at J; junction bases unmatched: 14. From germline, CDR1 is SGHTA and CDR2 FQGNSA. The CDR3 extends over 17 amino acids. The CDR3, as DNA: TGTGCCAGCAGGCGTACGGGACAGGGGATCTTAGGCTATGGCTACACCTTC. It is translated as CASRRTGQGILGYGYTF.

V and J are TRBV3-1 and TRBJ2-2; no firm D call. CDR3 length: 12 amino acids. In germline, CDR1 is LGHDT, CDR2 YNNKEL (reference sequence). V lost 2 bases and J 6 bases, leaving 4 bases between the germline ends. CDR3 in DNA: TGTGCCAGCAGCCAATTGGCCGGGGAGCTGTTTTTT. Encoded protein: CASSQLAGELFF.

J is TRBJ2-1 and V is TRBV29-1, with 11 bases fitting TRBD2. Trimming took 7 bases from V and 7 from J; bases not matched to a gene: 6. CDR3 size: 13 residues. Germline V gene lookup returns CDR1 SQVTM and CDR2 ANQGSEA. This CDR3 reads CSAGTSGTNEQFF. The CDR3 DNA sequence: TGCAGCGCCGGGACTAGCGGAACAAATGAGCAGTTCTTC.

The table lists this clonotype with a few counts. The chain is built from TRBV5-1 and TRBJ1-6, with D tentatively TRBD1 (5 bases). CDR3 length: 14 amino acids. Trimming shortened V by 0 bases and J by 13 bases, and 14 bases separated the two germline ends. In germline, CDR1 is SGHRS, CDR2 YFSETQ. This chain's CDR3 is CASSLGGRRGPLHF. The CDR3 region has the DNA TGCGCCAGCAGCTTGGGGGGCCGCCGTGGGCCCCTCCACTTT.

This clonotype was seen more than once but under ten times. The chain couples TRBV7-2 to TRBJ2-7; D is unresolved. The CDR3 covers 13 residues. Germline V gene data show CDR1 as SGHTA and CDR2 as FQGNSA. V lost 3 bases and J lost 2, with 8 bases in between. CDR3 in DNA: TGTGCCAGCAGCTTTGGTGTCGCCTACGAGCAGTACTTC. Translation gives CASSFGVAYEQYF.

The gene calls are TRBV5-1 and TRBJ2-7, with a tentative D call TRBD2 (7 bases). Germline V CDR1 and CDR2: SGHRS, YFSETQ. Trimming took 1 base from V and 13 from J, leaving 15 bases between them. The CDR3 has 12 residues. The CDR3 protein is CASSLSPGGYYF. The CDR3 coding sequence is TGCGCCAGCAGCTTGAGTCCGGGGGGCTACTACTTC.